Following are 21 T cell receptor beta chains from one sample sequenced in a study of T cells in narcolepsy. TCRdb's copy holds only in-frame clones and misses some; the assay was immunoSEQ multiplex PCR. The data contain under 35,000 clones, around 80% of them seen just once; the ten biggest clones take up more than 1%. The sample consisted of memory (CD45RA-) CD4+ T cells from blood. These receptors all stem from a human donor in good health.

The rearrangement joins TRBV6-5 to TRBJ1-2, with D unresolved. The CDR3 covers 15 residues. In germline, CDR1 is MNHEY, CDR2 SVGAGI. V was shortened by 0 bases and J by 4 bases, with 12 bases between the two germline ends. CDR3 in amino acids: CASSYSEWVSYGYTF. The CDR3 region has the DNA TGTGCCAGCAGTTACTCAGAGTGGGTATCCTATGGCTACACCTTC.

The chain recombines TRBV2 with TRBJ1-3, with D perhaps TRBD1 (5 bases). The V and J ends lost 4 bases and 2 bases respectively, with 9 bases between them. Germline lookup yields CDR1 SNHLY and CDR2 FYNNEI. The CDR3 loop spans 14 amino acids. CDR3 nucleotides: TGTGCCAGCAGTGTTTGGGGACCTGGAAACACCATATATTTT. Translated, it gives CASSVWGPGNTIYF.

This clone has just one count. The chain is built from TRBV11-2 and TRBJ2-7; D call uncertain. Germline-derived CDR1 and CDR2 are SGHAT and FQNNGV. The CDR3 spans 13 residues. Between the trimmed V and J ends, which lost 5 bases and 3 bases, there was a span of 11 bases. The CDR3 is CASSREVFYEQYF. CDR3 in DNA: TGTGCCAGCAGCCGCGAGGTCTTCTACGAGCAGTACTTC.

This clone occurred a few times. This rearrangement joins TRBV7-2 to TRBJ1-1; no definite D call. From germline, CDR1 is SGHTA and CDR2 FQGNSA. The CDR3 spans 14 residues. V lost 4 bases to trimming and J lost 1 base, with 10 bases between them. The CDR3 nucleotides are TGTGCCAGCAGCTCTTACAGCCAGAACACTGAAGCTTTCTTT. Amino acid sequence: CASSSYSQNTEAFF.

This clone was recorded a few times. This chain connects TRBV7-2 to TRBJ2-7; D gene ambiguous. This CDR3 is built from 14 residues. V was cut by 5 bases and J by 6 bases, with 17 bases left in between. Germline V gene sequence: CDR1 SGHTA, CDR2 FQGNSA. CDR3 sequence (DNA): TGTGCCAGCAGCCGGTCTCCTGCGGACCGCGAGCAGTACTTC. Translating gives CASSRSPADREQYF.

The rearrangement uses TRBV28 and TRBJ2-7; 7 bases are shared with TRBD1. This CDR3 has 12 amino acids. Germline CDR1 reads MDHEN; CDR2 reads SYDVKM. Trimming removed 6 bases from V and 4 bases from J; junction bases left unmatched: 3. The CDR3 region has the DNA TGTGCCAGCAGGGACAGGTTTTACGAGCAGTACTTC. Its protein is CASRDRFYEQYF.

The J gene is TRBJ1-2, the V gene TRBV10-3; TRBD1 is a possible D gene (5 bases). CDR3 length equals 13 residues. Trimming removed 5 bases from V and 0 bases from J, with 7 bases in between. Germline V gene sequence: CDR1 ENHRY, CDR2 SYGVKD. CDR3 sequence reads: CAISRQPNYGYTF. CDR3 DNA: TGTGCCATCAGTAGACAGCCTAACTATGGCTACACCTTC.

This clone was observed a few times. The V and J genes are TRBV10-3 and TRBJ2-2; the D gene is possibly TRBD2 (6 bases). The CDR3 is 14 amino acids. V was pared by 10 bases and J by 1 base, with 13 bases between. CDR1 and CDR2 from the germline V gene are ENHRY and SYGVKD. The CDR3 is CATTGTQNTGELFF. CDR3 nucleotide sequence: TGTGCCACCACCGGGACTCAGAACACCGGGGAGCTGTTTTTT.

This chain links TRBV7-3 with TRBJ1-4; D might be TRBD1 (5 bases). The CDR3 length is 15 residues. Germline CDR1 is SGHTA and CDR2 is FQGTGA. Trimming stripped 5 bases from V and 5 bases from J, with 15 bases between. CDR3 residues: CASSPSGRENEKLFF. The CDR3 nucleotides are TGTGCCAGCAGCCCATCGGGACGAGAAAATGAAAAACTGTTTTTT.

CDR3 bases: TGTGCCATCCCCGACTCCCGAACAGATACGCAGTATTTT. As protein: CAIPDSRTDTQYF. The rearrangement links TRBV27 to TRBJ2-3, with D unresolved. This CDR3 contains 13 residues. CDR1 and CDR2 (germline): MNHEY, SMNVEV (reference sequence). V was cut by 10 bases and J by 3 bases, with 14 bases left in between.

This clone has just one count. This chain connects TRBV30 to TRBJ1-2; 9 nucleotides align to TRBD1. The germline gives CDR1 GTSNPN, CDR2 SVGIG (reference sequence). The V and J ends lost 5 bases and 8 bases, in that order; junction bases with no gene match: 9. This CDR3 contains 13 residues. The CDR3: CAWLDRGTGGYTF. In DNA, the CDR3 is TGTGCCTGGCTGGACAGGGGAACGGGGGGCTACACCTTC.

The genes are TRBV18 and TRBJ1-6; the match to TRBD1 covers 8 bases. From germline, CDR1 is KGHSH and CDR2 LQKENI. V trimming: 6 bases; J trimming: 7 bases; junction bases outside the gene matches: 5. The CDR3 is 14 residues long. CDR3 residues: CASSRDRQNSPLHF. DNA for the CDR3: TGTGCCAGCTCGCGGGACAGGCAGAATTCACCCCTCCACTTT. The full variable domain, rest sourced from reference TRBV18 and TRBJ1-6, is NAGVMQNPRHLVRRRGQEARLRCSPMKGHSHVYWYRQLPEEGLKFMVYLQKENIIDESGMPKERFSAEFPKEGPSILRIQQVVRGDSAAYFCASSRDRQNSPLHFGNGTRLTVT.

The V gene is TRBV30, the J gene TRBJ1-1; D not certain. Germline CDR1 reads GTSNPN; CDR2 reads SVGIG (reference sequence). The V end was cut by 0 bases, the J end by 6 bases, with 5 bases between. The CDR3 contains 11 residues. The chain's CDR3 is CAWSVKSEAFF. The DNA of the CDR3 is TGTGCCTGGAGTGTAAAGTCTGAAGCTTTCTTT.

The chain joins TRBV5-1 to TRBJ2-3, with 9 bases that match TRBD1. After removal of 3 bases from V and 3 bases from J, the junction contained 5 bases not matched to a gene. This CDR3 spans 15 amino acids. Germline V gives CDR1 SGHRS, CDR2 YFSETQ. The DNA of the CDR3 is TGCGCCAGCAGCTCCGGGACAGGGAGGACAGATACGCAGTATTTT. It encodes CASSSGTGRTDTQYF.

This clone appeared a few times. The rearrangement links TRBV14 to TRBJ2-1; 8 bases match TRBD2. The CDR3 sequence is 16 residues long. Germline values: CDR1 SGHDN, CDR2 FVKESK. The V segment lost 3 bases and the J segment 7 bases; nucleotides outside the gene matches: 11. Here the CDR3 DNA reads TGTGCCAGCAGCCAGTGGACCGGGGGGGCCGGGAATGAGCAGTTCTTC. It encodes CASSQWTGGAGNEQFF.

This chain connects TRBV30 to TRBJ2-3, with 11 bases aligning to TRBD1. V lost 2 bases and J lost 6; bases outside the gene matches: 10. The V gene's germline CDR1 is GTSNPN and CDR2 SVGIG (reference sequence). This CDR3 spans 16 amino acids. This chain's CDR3 is CAWSITGGTGGDTQYF. The DNA for the CDR3 is TGTGCCTGGAGTATTACCGGAGGGACAGGGGGGGATACGCAGTATTTT.

The sample holds a few counts of this clone. The chain recombines TRBV15 with TRBJ1-1; tentatively, D is TRBD1 (6 bases). The CDR3 has 13 amino acids. CDR1 is LNHNV and CDR2 is YYDKDF in the germline V gene (reference sequence). Trimming cost V 6 bases and J 0 bases, with 8 bases left between them. CDR3 in amino acids: CATRQGMNTEAFF. The DNA of the CDR3 is TGTGCCACCAGACAGGGAATGAACACTGAAGCTTTCTTT.

This rearrangement joins TRBV19 to TRBJ2-7; D ambiguous. CDR1 and CDR2 (germline): LNHDA, SQIVND (reference sequence). The CDR3 has 14 residues. The V and J ends lost 2 bases and 7 bases respectively, with 15 bases between them. The CDR3 reads CASSIYFSPREQYF. CDR3 DNA sequence: TGTGCCAGTAGTATATATTTCTCCCCGAGGGAGCAGTACTTC.

The chain recombines TRBV5-6 with TRBJ1-4; D not resolved. Trimming stripped 4 bases from V and 7 bases from J, with 14 bases between. The CDR3 runs to 14 residues. The germline gives CDR1 SGHDT, CDR2 YYEEEE. In nucleotides, the CDR3 is TGTGCCAGCAGCATGACCAGTCGCAGTGAAAAACTGTTTTTT. Translation: CASSMTSRSEKLFF.

The chain links TRBV19 to TRBJ2-3, with D perhaps TRBD2 (6 bases). Germline CDR1 LNHDA, CDR2 SQIVND (reference sequence). The CDR3 runs 14 residues. The V and J ends lost 5 bases and 2 bases respectively, with 11 bases between them. Here the CDR3 reads CASSPGLPTDTQYF. The CDR3 DNA sequence: TGTGCCAGTAGTCCGGGACTTCCCACAGATACGCAGTATTTT.

V and J are TRBV19 and TRBJ1-1; D remains ambiguous. In germline, CDR1 is LNHDA, CDR2 SQIVND (reference sequence). The V end was cut by 4 bases, the J end by 1 base, with 4 bases between. The CDR3 consists of 12 residues. The CDR3 loop reads CASSRQNTEAFF. The CDR3 DNA is TGTGCCAGTAGTAGACAGAACACTGAAGCTTTCTTT.